This TCR beta chain was identified during a study of blood T cells in healthy people across ages. Extraction of total RNA produced a minimum of 5.5 micrograms from each sample. Turning to this clonotype: Its antigen is still unknown.

The second PCR ran about 6 to 12 cycles with a sample-barcoded 5' primer and J-beta primers. Each cDNA molecule, via a template-switch adaptor with 12 random nucleotides, was tagged. TCRdb used MiXCR to reprocess the 5' RACE reads, holding one entry per CDR3 protein. The sample contains 800,000 or so distinct CDR3 sequences, roughly 46% of which appear only once. The germline V gene encodes CDR1 SGHVS and CDR2 FNYEAQ. With 3 bases clipped from V and 8 bases from J, the junction kept 6 bases outside the gene matches. The length of the CDR3 is 15 residues. Study observations and caveats: In the absence of known donor CMV status, changes in expanded clonotypes were possibly confounded.

The rearrangement links TRBV7-6 to TRBJ1-4; TRBD1 aligns across 10 bases. This TCR was recovered from a man older than 75 in good health. The material sequenced was blood. CDR3 protein: CASSLGTGEKEKLFF. The CDR3 region has the DNA TGTGCCAGCAGCTTGGGGACAGGGGAGAAGGAAAAACTGTTTTTT.